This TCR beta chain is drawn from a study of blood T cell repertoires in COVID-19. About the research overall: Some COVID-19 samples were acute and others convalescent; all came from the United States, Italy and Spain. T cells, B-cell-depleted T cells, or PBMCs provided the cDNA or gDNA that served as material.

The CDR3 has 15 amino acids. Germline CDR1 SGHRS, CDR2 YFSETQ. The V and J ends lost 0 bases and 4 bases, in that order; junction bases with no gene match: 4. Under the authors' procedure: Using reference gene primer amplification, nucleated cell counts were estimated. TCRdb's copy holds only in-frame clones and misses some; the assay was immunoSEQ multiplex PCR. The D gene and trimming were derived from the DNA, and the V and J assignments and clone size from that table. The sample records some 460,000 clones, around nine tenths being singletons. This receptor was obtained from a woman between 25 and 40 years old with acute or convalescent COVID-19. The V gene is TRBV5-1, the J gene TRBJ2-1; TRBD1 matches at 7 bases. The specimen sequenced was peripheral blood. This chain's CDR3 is CASSLGGRGYNEQFF. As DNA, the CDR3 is TGCGCCAGCAGCTTGGGTGGCAGGGGGTACAATGAGCAGTTCTTC.